The 2 T cell receptor beta chains below come from one sample, sequenced in a study of a mutant IDH1 vaccine in newly diagnosed glioma. The time point was: week 5, during vaccination. Vaccinated patients received 300 ug of mutant IDH1 20-mer peptide per dose, with topical imiquimod. These TCRs are of unknown antigen specificity. Only in-frame clones appear in the TCRdb table, and some are missing; sequencing was by immunoSEQ multiplex PCR. The repertoire holds tens of thousands of clones, with around three quarters as singletons. Sequencing was performed on PBMCs, taken from a glioma patient whose treatment included an IDH1 peptide vaccine. These receptors were taken from a man aged 35-49 years with glioma.

The V and J genes are TRBV29-1 and TRBJ1-5; D is undetermined. Germline CDR1 and CDR2: SQVTM and ANQGSEA. The germline V and J ends were trimmed by 5 bases and 1 base, with 12 bases remaining between them. This CDR3 comprises 14 residues. The chain's CDR3 is CSVTDGGSNQPQHF. In DNA, the CDR3 is TGCAGCGTTACGGACGGCGGGAGCAATCAGCCCCAGCATTTT.

The rearrangement links TRBV5-3 to TRBJ2-7; 7 bases match TRBD1. TRBV5-3 belongs to the ORF category, with a function that is uncertain. The CDR3 is 14 residues long. The junction had 12 bases not matched to a gene; V was cut back by 6 bases and J by 6 bases. The CDR3 protein is CARIGRQGSGEQYF. In DNA, the CDR3 is TGTGCCAGAATAGGACGACAGGGATCGGGCGAGCAGTACTTC.